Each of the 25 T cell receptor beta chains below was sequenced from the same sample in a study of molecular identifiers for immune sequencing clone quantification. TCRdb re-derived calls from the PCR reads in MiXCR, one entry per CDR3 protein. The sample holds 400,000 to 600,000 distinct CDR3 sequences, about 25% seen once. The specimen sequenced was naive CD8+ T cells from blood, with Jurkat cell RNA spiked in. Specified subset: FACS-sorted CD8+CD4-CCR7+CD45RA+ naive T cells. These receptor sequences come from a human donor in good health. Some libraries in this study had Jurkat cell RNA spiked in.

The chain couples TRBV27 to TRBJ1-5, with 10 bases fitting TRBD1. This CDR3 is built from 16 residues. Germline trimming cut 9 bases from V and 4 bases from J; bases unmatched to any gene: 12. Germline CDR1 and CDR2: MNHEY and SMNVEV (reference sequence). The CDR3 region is CASIPDRGKINQPQHF. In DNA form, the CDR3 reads TGTGCCAGTATACCGGACAGGGGGAAGATTAATCAGCCCCAGCATTTT.

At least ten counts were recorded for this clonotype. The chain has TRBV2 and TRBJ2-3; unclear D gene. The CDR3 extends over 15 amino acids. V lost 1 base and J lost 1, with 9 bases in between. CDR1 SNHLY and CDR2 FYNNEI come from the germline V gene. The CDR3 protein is CASSEGVTGTDTQYF. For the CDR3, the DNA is TGTGCCAGCAGTGAAGGAGTGACGGGCACAGATACGCAGTATTTT.

The CDR3 DNA sequence: TGCGCCAGCAGCCAAGATTTGACCTACGGGGCCACTGAAGCTTTCTTT. It yields the protein CASSQDLTYGATEAFF. This chain links TRBV4-3 with TRBJ1-1; D is possibly TRBD1 (5 bases). CDR1 LGHNA and CDR2 YSLEER come from the germline V gene. Trimming left V 0 bases short and J 4 bases short, with 15 bases between. The CDR3 runs 16 residues.

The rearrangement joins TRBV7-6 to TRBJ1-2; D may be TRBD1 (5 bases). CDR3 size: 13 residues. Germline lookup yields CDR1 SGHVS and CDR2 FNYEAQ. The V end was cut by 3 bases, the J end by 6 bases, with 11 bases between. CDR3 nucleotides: TGTGCCAGCAGCTTTGGCAGCAGGGATGGCTACACCTTC. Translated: CASSFGSRDGYTF.

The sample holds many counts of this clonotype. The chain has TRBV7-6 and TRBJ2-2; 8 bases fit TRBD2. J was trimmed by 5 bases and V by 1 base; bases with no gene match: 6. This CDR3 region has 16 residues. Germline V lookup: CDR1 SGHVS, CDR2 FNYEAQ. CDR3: CASSLGGGRFTGELFF. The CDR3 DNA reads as TGTGCCAGCAGCTTAGGAGGCGGGAGGTTTACCGGGGAGCTGTTTTTT.

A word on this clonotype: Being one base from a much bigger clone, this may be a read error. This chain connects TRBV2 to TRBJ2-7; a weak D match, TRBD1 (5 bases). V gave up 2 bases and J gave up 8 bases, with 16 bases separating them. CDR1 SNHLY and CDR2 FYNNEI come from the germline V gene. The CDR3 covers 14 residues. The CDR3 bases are TGTGCCAGCAGTGAATCAGGGTTGGGCCCCCAGCAGTACTTC. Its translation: CASSESGLGPQQYF. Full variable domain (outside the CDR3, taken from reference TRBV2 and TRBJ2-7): EPEVTQTPSHQVTQMGQEVILRCVPISNHLYFYWYRQILGQKVEFLVSFYNNEISEKSEIFDDQFSVERPDGSNFTLKIRSTKLEDSAMYFCASSESGLGPQQYFGPGTRLTVT.

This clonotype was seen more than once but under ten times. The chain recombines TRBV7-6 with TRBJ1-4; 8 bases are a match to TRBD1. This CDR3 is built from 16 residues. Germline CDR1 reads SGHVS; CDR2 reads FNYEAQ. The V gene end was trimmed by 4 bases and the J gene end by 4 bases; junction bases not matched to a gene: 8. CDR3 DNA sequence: TGTGCCAGCAGCTCGACCGGGACAGGAAGTAATGAAAAACTGTTTTTT. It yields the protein CASSSTGTGSNEKLFF.

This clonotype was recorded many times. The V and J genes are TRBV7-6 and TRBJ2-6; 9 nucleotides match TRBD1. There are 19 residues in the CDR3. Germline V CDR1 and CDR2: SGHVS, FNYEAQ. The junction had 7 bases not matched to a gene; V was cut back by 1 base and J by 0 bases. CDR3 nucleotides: TGTGCCAGCAGCTTAGAGTGGGGACAGGGACCCTCTGGGGCCAACGTCCTGACTTTC. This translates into CASSLEWGQGPSGANVLTF.

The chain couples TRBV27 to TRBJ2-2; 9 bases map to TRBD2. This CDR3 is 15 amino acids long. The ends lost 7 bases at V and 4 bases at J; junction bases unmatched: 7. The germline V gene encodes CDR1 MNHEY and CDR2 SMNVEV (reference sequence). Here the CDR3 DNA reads TGTGCCAGCAATAGCGGGAGTCGTGTCACCGGGGAGCTGTTTTTT. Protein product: CASNSGSRVTGELFF.

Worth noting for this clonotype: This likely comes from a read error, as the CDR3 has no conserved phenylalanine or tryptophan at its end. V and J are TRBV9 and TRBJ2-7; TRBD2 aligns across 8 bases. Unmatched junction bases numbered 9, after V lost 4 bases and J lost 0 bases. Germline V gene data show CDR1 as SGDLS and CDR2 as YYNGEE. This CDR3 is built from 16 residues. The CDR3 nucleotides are TGTGCCAGCAGCCCGGGGGGGGCCCCGAGCTCCTACGAGCAGTACTCC. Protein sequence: CASSPGGAPSSYEQYS.

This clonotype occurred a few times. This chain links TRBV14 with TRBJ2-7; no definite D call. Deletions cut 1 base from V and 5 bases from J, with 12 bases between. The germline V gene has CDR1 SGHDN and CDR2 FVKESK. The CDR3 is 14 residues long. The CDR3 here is CASSQGQKWHEQYF. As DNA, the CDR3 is TGTGCCAGCAGCCAAGGGCAGAAATGGCACGAGCAGTACTTC.

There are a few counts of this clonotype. The CDR3 sequence is CASSSLRAGSGEQYF. CDR3 nucleotide sequence: TGTGCCAGCAGCTCGCTAAGGGCGGGGTCGGGCGAGCAGTACTTC. This chain connects TRBV7-9 to TRBJ2-7, with D possibly TRBD2 on 6 matching bases. The V gene's germline CDR1 is SEHNR and CDR2 FQNEAQ (reference sequence). The CDR3 totals 15 residues. Trimming stripped 4 bases from V and 6 bases from J, with 19 bases between.

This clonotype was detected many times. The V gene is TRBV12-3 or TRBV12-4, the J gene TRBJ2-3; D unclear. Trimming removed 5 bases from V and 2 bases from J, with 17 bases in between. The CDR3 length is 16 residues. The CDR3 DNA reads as TGTGCCAGCAGTACTCCAACTACCGGAGACACAGATACGCAGTATTTT. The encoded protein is CASSTPTTGDTDTQYF.

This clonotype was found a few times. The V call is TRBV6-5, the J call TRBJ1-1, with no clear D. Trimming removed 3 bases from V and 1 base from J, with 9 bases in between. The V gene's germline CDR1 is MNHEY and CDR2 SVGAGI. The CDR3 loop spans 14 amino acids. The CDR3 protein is CASSYRDGNTEAFF. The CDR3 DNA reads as TGTGCCAGCAGTTATCGAGACGGGAACACTGAAGCTTTCTTT.

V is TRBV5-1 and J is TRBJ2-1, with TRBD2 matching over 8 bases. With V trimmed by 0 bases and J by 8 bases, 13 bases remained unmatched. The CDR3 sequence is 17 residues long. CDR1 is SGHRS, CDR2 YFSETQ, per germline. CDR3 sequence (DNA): TGCGCCAGCAGCTTGGCCATAAAAGCGGGAGTGAGGGATGAGCAGTTCTTC. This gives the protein CASSLAIKAGVRDEQFF.

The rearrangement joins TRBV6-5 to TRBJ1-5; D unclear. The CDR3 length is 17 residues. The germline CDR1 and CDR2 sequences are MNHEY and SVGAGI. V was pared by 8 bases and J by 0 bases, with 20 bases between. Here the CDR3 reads CASPSGIPRNSNQPQHF. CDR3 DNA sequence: TGTGCCAGCCCCTCGGGGATACCAAGAAATAGCAATCAGCCCCAGCATTTT.

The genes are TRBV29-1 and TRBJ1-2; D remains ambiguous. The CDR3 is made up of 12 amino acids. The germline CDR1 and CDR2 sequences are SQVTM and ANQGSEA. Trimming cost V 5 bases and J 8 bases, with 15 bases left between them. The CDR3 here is CSVPLAGYGYTF. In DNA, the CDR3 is TGCAGCGTTCCCCTTGCGGGGTACGGCTACACCTTC.

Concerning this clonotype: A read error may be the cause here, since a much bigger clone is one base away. The CDR3 DNA follows: TGCGCCAGCAGCCAAGAAGCGGGGGCCAGTATGGACACTGAAGCTTTCTTT. Amino acids: CASSQEAGASMDTEAFF. The chain has TRBV4-1 and TRBJ1-1, with D tentatively TRBD1 (6 bases). In germline, CDR1 is MGHRA, CDR2 YSYEKL. The CDR3 spans 17 residues. The ends were cut back, 0 bases at V and 3 bases at J, with 17 bases in the middle.

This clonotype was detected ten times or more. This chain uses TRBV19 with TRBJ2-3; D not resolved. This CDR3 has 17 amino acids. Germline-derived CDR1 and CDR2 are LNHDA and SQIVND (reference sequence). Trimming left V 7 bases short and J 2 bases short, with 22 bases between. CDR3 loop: CASTNNLLNFHTDTQYF. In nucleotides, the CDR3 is TGTGCCAGTACCAACAACCTCTTGAACTTCCACACAGATACGCAGTATTTT.

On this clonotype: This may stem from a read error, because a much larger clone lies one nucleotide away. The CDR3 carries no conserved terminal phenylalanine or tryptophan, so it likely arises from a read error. DNA for the CDR3: TGCAGTGCTAGAGACGGGCTAAGTGAGCAGTACTTA. Amino acid sequence: CSARDGLSEQYL. V and J are TRBV20-1 and TRBJ2-7; D not resolved. CDR1 is DFQATT and CDR2 is SNEGSKA in the germline V gene (reference sequence). The V end was cut by 0 bases, the J end by 7 bases, with 10 bases between. CDR3 length: 12 residues.

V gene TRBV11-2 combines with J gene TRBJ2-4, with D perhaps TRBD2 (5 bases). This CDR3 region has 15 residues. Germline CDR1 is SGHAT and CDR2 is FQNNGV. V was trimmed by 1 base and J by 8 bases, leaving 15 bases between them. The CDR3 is CASSLVLGLADIQYF. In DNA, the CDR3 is TGTGCCAGCAGCTTAGTTCTCGGACTCGCGGACATTCAGTACTTC.

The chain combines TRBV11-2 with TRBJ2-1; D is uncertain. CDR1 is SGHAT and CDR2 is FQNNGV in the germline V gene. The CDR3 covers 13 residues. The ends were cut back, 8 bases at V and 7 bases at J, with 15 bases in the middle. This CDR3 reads CASRPPLRNEQFF. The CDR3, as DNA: TGTGCCAGCCGCCCCCCGTTAAGGAATGAGCAGTTCTTC.

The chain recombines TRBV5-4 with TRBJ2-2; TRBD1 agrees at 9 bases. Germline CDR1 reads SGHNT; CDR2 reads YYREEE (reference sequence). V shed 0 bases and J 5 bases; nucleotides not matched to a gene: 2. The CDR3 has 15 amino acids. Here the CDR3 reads CASSLETGGTGELFF. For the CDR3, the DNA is TGTGCCAGCAGCTTGGAGACAGGGGGGACCGGGGAGCTGTTTTTT.

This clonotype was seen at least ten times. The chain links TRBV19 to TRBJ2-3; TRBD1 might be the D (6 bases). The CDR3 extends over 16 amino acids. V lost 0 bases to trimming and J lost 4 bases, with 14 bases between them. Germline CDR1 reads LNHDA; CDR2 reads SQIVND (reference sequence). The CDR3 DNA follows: TGTGCCAGTAGTATAGATTATGCAGGGGCGGCAGATACGCAGTATTTT. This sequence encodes CASSIDYAGAADTQYF. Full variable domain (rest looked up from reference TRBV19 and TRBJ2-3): DGGITQSPKYLFRKEGQNVTLSCEQNLNHDAMYWYRQDPGQGLRLIYYSQIVNDFQKGDIAEGYSVSREKKESFPLTVTSAQKNPTAFYLCASSIDYAGAADTQYFGPGTRLTVL.

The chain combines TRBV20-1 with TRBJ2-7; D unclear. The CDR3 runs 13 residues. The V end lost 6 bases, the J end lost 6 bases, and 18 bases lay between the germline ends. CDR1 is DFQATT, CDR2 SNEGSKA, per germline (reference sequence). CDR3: CSALAGGSLEQYF. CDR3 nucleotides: TGCAGTGCATTAGCCGGTGGGTCGCTCGAGCAGTACTTC.